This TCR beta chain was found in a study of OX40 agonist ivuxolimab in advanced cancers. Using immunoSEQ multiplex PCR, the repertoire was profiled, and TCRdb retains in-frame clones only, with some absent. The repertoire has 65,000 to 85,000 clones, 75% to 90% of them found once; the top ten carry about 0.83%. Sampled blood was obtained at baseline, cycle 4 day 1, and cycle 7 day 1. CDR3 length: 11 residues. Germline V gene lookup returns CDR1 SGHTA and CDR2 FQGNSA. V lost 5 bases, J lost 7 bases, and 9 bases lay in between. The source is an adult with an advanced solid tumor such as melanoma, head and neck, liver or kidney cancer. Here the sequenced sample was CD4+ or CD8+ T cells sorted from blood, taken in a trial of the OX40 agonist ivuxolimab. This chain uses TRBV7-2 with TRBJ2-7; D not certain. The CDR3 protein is CASSVSYEQYF. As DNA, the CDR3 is TGTGCCAGCAGCGTAAGTTATGAGCAGTACTTC. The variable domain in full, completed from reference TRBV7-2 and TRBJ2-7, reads GAGVSQSPSNKVTEKGKDVELRCDPISGHTALYWYRQSLGQGLEFLIYFQGNSAPDKSGLPSDRFSAERTGGSVSTLTIQRTQQEDSAVYLCASSVSYEQYFGPGTRLTVT.